Following are 2 T cell receptor beta chains from one sample sequenced in a study of vaccination effects on CD4 cells after COVID-19. For these TCRs, the target antigens are not known. The assay was immunoSEQ multiplex PCR, and TCRdb's table has in-frame clones only and misses some. The table records approximately 70,000 clones, 76% of them present only once. Antigen-specific CD4+ T cells expanded by the ViraFEST assay with viral peptide pools were then sequenced. The culture ran for around nine days before CD4+ T cells were isolated. Two-dose vaccination with either BNT162b2 or mRNA-1273 was given to the participants. Sequenced here: CD4+ T cells from PBMCs cultured with HCoV-OC43 spike peptides, sampled after COVID-19 vaccination. The subset is: HCoV-OC43 spike overlapping peptide pool stimulation. All receptors derive from a human donor who received a COVID-19 vaccine.

This clone was observed a single time. The chain combines TRBV27 with TRBJ1-6; 7 bases are shared with TRBD1. The CDR3 loop spans 15 amino acids. The germline CDR1 and CDR2 sequences are MNHEY and SMNVEV (reference sequence). V lost 6 bases and J lost 6; bases outside the gene matches: 8. The CDR3 here is CASRQGTAVNSPLHF. CDR3 DNA: TGTGCCAGCAGACAAGGGACAGCGGTTAATTCACCCCTCCACTTT.

This clone was recorded a few times. V gene TRBV5-4 combines with J gene TRBJ2-2; unclear D gene. The CDR3 runs 15 residues. Trimming removed 0 bases from V and 0 bases from J, with 6 bases in between. CDR1 is SGHNT, CDR2 YYREEE, per germline (reference sequence). DNA of the CDR3: TGTGCCAGCAGCTTGGCGGCTGCGAACACCGGGGAGCTGTTTTTT. Amino acids: CASSLAAANTGELFF.